The sequence of this T cell receptor (beta chain) was determined in a study of T cell repertoires in cytomegalovirus infection. This clonotype appeared a single time. Trimming removed 0 bases at V and 5 bases at J, with 22 bases between. Germline CDR1 reads DFQATT; CDR2 reads SNEGSKA (reference sequence). The CDR3 is 17 residues long. TCRdb redid the calling of the reads with MiXCR, one entry per CDR3 protein. The sample lists approximately 240,000 distinct CDR3 sequences, 12% occurring once. The specimen sequenced was PBMCs. The clonotype was recovered from a human donor in good health (CMV status not recorded). Some clones in this sample may be carry-over from other donors' samples. The rearrangement uses TRBV20-1 and TRBJ2-5; D may correspond to TRBD1 or TRBD2 (5 bases each). DNA for the CDR3: TGCAGTGCTAGAGATTATTCTGGGCCGAGGGGCGGGGAGACCCAGTACTTC. Encoded protein: CSARDYSGPRGGETQYF.